The entry that follows covers one T cell receptor (beta chain) sequence. Its matching antigen is unknown. The sample belongs to a study of graft-versus-host responses after intestinal transplantation. Overall study context: Every recipient had anti-thymocyte globulin induction and about three years of tacrolimus plus steroids. Study-wide results and limits: Where graft-donor T cell macrochimerism was present, patients had high graft-versus-host to host-versus-graft clonal ratios in allografts. The recipient marrow held GvH clones, and some of them showed up first in ileum or blood.

Germline CDR1 reads KGHSH; CDR2 reads LQKENI. The CDR3 runs to 11 residues. The germline V and J ends were trimmed by 6 bases and 6 bases, with 9 bases remaining between them. Assay: immunoSEQ multiplex PCR; the TCRdb copy retains only in-frame clones and omits some. Of some 85,000 clones in the sample, roughly 92% were seen once. The sequence came from a human donor who was the organ donor for an intestinal transplant. The J gene is TRBJ2-7, the V gene TRBV18; D is unclear. The sequencing used unstimulated CD8+ T cells sorted from spleen or lymph node cells, collected before transplant. The CDR3: CASSLGGEQYF. CDR3 nucleotide sequence: TGTGCCAGCTCTCTCGGCGGCGAGCAGTACTTC.